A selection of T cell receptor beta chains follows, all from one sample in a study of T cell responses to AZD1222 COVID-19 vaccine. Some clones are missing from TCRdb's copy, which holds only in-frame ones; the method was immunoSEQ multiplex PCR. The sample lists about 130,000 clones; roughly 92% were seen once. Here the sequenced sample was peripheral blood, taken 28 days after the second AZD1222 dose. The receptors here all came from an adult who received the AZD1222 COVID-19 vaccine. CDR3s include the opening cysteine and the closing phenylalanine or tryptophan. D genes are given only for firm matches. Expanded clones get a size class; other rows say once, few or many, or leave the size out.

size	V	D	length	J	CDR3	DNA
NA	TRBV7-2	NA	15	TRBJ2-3	CASSVRGAGTDTQYF	TGTGCCAGCAGCGTTCGGGGGGCCGGGACAGATACGCAGTATTTT
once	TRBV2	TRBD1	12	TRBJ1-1	CASSETGREAFF	TGTGCCAGCAGCGAGACAGGGAGGGAAGCTTTCTTT
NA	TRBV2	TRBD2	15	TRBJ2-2	CASHRLAGAVGELFF	TGTGCCAGCCACCGCCTAGCGGGAGCGGTCGGGGAGCTGTTTTTT
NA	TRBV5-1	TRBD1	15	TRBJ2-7	CASSASGTGPYEQYF	TGCGCCAGCAGCGCCTCCGGGACAGGGCCCTACGAGCAGTACTTC
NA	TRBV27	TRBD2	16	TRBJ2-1	CASTPAGSRSYNEQFF	TGTGCCAGCACCCCAGCGGGGTCCCGCTCCTACAATGAGCAGTTCTTC
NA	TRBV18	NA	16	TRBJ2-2	CASSPSDMMNTGELFF	TGTGCCAGCTCACCTTCAGACATGATGAACACCGGGGAGCTGTTTTTT
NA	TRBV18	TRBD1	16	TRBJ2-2	CASSPGQGAGTGELFF	TGTGCCAGCTCACCAGGACAGGGGGCTGGCACCGGGGAGCTGTTTTTT
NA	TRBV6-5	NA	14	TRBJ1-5	CASKPTGQNQPQHF	TGTGCCAGCAAACCTACGGGGCAAAATCAGCCCCAGCATTTT
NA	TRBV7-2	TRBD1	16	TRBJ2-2	CASSSDRVKNTGELFF	TGTGCCAGCAGCTCAGACAGGGTCAAAAACACCGGGGAGCTGTTTTTT
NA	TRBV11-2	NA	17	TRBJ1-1	CASSLRVAGEGNTEAFF	TGTGCCAGCAGCTTGAGGGTTGCAGGGGAGGGGAACACTGAAGCTTTCTTT
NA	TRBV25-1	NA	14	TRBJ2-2	CASSEYSATGELFF	TGTGCCAGCAGTGAATATTCTGCCACCGGGGAGCTGTTTTTT
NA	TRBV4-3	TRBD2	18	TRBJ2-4	CASSQDAATLAGEDIQYF	TGCGCCAGCAGCCAAGATGCCGCAACCCTAGCGGGGGAAGACATTCAGTACTTC
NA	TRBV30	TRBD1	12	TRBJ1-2	CAWDRDSYGYTF	TGTGCCTGGGACCGGGACAGCTATGGCTACACCTTC
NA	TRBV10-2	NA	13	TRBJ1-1	CASSESRGWQAFF	TGCGCCAGCAGTGAGTCGAGGGGGTGGCAAGCTTTCTTT
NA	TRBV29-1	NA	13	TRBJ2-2	CSVTPRNTGELFF	TGCAGCGTAACACCTAGGAACACCGGGGAGCTGTTTTTT
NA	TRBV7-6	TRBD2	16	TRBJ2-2	CASSFSGGKNTGELFF	TGTGCCAGCAGCTTTAGCGGGGGTAAAAACACCGGGGAGCTGTTTTTT
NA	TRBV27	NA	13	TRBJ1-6	CASSLSARSPLHF	TGTGCCAGCAGTTTATCAGCGAGGTCACCCCTCCACTTT
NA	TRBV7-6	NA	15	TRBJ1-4	CASSLAGGKVEKLFF	TGTGCCAGCAGCTTAGCGGGGGGGAAGGTGGAAAAACTGTTTTTT
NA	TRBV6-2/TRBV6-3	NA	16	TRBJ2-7	CASSYSPWQLTYEQYF	TGTGCCAGCAGTTACTCCCCGTGGCAGCTGACATACGAGCAGTACTTC
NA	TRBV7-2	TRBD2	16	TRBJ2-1	CASSLPAGTAYNEQFF	TGTGCCAGCAGCCTCCCAGCGGGGACTGCCTACAATGAGCAGTTCTTC
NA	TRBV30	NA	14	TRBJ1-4	CAWRYRGAGEKLFF	TGTGCCTGGAGATACCGGGGCGCGGGTGAAAAACTGTTTTTT
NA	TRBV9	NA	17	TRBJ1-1	CASSVGDANPRGTEAFF	TGTGCCAGCAGCGTAGGGGACGCAAACCCTAGGGGGACTGAAGCTTTCTTT
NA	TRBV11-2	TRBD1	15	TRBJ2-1	CASSIRTGGNNEQFF	TGTGCCAGCAGCATAAGGACAGGGGGGAACAATGAGCAGTTCTTC
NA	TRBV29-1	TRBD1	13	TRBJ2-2	CSVVGQGAGELFF	TGCAGCGTTGTCGGACAGGGGGCCGGGGAGCTGTTTTTT
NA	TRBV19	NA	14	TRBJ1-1	CASSTRASGTEAFF	TGTGCCAGTAGTACGAGGGCGAGCGGCACTGAAGCTTTCTTT
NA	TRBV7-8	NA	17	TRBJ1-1	CASSLVGVSGFNTEAFF	TGTGCCAGCAGCTTAGTGGGGGTCTCGGGCTTTAACACTGAAGCTTTCTTT
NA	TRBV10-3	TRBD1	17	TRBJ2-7	CAISESTPGQISYEQYF	TGTGCCATCAGTGAGTCCACTCCGGGACAGATCTCCTACGAGCAGTACTTC
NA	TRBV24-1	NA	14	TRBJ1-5	CATSGGQGQGPQHF	TGTGCCACCAGTGGCGGGCAGGGCCAAGGGCCCCAGCATTTT
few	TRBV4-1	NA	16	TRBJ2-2	CASSQASGANTGELFF	TGCGCCAGCAGCCAAGCTTCAGGAGCGAACACCGGGGAGCTGTTTTTT
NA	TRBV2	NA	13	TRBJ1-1	CASSEEKNTEAFF	TGTGCCAGCAGTGAAGAGAAGAACACTGAAGCTTTCTTT
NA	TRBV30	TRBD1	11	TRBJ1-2	CAWQGANGYTF	TGTGCCTGGCAGGGGGCTAATGGCTACACCTTC
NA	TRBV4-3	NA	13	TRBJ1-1	CASSQMGGTEAFF	TGCGCCAGCAGCCAAATGGGGGGCACTGAAGCTTTCTTT